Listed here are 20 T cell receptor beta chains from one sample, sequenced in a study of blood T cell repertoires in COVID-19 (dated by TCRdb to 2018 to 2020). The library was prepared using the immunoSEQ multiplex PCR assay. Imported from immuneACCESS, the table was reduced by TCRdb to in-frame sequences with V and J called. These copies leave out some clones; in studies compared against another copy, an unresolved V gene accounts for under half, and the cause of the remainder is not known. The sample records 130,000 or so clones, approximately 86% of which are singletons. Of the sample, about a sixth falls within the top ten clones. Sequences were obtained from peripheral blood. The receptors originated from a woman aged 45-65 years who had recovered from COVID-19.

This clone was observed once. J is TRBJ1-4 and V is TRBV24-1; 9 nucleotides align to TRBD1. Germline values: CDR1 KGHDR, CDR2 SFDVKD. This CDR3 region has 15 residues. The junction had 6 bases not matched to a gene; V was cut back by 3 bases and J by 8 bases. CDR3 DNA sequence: TGTGCCACCAGTGATCCGGGACAGGGAGGGGAAAAACTGTTTTTT. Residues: CATSDPGQGGEKLFF.

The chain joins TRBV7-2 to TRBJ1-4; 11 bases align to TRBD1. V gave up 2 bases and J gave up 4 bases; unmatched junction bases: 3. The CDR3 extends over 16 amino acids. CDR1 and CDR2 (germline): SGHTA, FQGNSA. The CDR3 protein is CASSLFGTGGNEKLFF. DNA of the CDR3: TGTGCCAGCAGCTTATTTGGGACAGGGGGTAATGAAAAACTGTTTTTT.

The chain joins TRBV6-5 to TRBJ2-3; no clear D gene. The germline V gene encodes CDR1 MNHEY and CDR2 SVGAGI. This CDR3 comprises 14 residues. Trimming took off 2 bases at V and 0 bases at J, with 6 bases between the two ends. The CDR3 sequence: CASSYRSSTDTQYF. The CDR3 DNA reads TGTGCCAGCAGTTACAGGAGTAGCACAGATACGCAGTATTTT.

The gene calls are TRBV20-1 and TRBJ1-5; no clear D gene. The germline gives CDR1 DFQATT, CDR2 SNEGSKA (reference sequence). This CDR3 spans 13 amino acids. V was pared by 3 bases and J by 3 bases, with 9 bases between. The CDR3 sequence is CSASISLNQPQHF. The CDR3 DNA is TGCAGTGCTAGTATCTCTCTCAATCAGCCCCAGCATTTT.

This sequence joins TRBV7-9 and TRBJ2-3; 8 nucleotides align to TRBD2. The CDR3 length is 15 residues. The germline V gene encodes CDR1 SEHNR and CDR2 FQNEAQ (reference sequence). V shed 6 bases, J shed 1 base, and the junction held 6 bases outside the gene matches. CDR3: CASSSSGRGTDTQYF. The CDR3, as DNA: TGTGCCAGCAGTTCGAGCGGGAGAGGCACAGATACGCAGTATTTT.

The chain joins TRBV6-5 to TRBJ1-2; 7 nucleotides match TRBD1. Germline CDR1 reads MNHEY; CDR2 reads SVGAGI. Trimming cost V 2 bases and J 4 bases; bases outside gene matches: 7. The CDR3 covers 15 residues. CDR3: CASSYDFGQAYGYTF. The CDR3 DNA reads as TGTGCCAGCAGTTACGATTTTGGACAGGCCTATGGCTACACCTTC.

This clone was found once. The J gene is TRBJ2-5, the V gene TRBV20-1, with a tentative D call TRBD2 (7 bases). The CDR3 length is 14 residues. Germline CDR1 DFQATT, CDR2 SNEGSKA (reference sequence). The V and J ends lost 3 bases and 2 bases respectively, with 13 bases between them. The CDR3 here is CSASGGGNQETQYF. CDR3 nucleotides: TGCAGTGCTAGTGGGGGGGGCAATCAAGAGACCCAGTACTTC.

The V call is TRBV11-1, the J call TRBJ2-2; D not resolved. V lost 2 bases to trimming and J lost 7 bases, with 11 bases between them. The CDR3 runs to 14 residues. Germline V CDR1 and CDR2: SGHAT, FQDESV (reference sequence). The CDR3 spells CASSLKRLSGELFF. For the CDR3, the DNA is TGTGCCAGCAGCTTAAAGAGGCTTAGCGGGGAGCTGTTTTTT.

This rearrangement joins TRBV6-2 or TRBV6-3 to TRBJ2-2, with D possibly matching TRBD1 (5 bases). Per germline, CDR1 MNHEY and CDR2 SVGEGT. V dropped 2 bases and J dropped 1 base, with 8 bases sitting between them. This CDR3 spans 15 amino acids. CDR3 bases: TGTGCCAGCAGTTACGCGGACAAGAACACCGGGGAGCTGTTTTTT. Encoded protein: CASSYADKNTGELFF.

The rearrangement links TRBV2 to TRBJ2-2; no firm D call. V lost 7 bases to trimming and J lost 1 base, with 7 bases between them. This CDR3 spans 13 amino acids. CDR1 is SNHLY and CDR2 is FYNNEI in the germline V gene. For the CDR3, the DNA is TGTGCCAGCAATTCCATGAACACCGGGGAGCTGTTTTTT. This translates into CASNSMNTGELFF.

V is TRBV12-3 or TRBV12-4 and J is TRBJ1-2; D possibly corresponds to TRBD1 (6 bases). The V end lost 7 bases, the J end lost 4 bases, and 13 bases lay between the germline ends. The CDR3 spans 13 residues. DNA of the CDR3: TGTGCCAGCACTCCTGACAGGCGCTATGGCTACACCTTC. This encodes CASTPDRRYGYTF.

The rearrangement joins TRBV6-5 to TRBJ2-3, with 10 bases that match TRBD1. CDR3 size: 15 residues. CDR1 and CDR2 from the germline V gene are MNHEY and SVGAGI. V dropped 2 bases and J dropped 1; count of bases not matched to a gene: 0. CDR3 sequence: CASSYGTGGTDTQYF. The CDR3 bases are TGTGCCAGCAGTTACGGGACAGGGGGCACAGATACGCAGTATTTT.

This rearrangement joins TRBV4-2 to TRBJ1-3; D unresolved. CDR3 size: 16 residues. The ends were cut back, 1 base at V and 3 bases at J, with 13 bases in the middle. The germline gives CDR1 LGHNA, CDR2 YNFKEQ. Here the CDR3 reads CASSQVSGLYGNTIYF. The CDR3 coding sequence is TGTGCCAGCAGCCAAGTATCGGGTTTATATGGAAACACCATATATTTT.

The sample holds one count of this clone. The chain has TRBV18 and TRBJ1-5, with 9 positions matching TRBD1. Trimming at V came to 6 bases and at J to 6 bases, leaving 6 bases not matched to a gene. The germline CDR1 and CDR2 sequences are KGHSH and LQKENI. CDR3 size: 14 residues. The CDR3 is CASSRDRERQPQHF. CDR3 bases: TGTGCCAGCTCTCGGGACAGGGAGCGTCAGCCCCAGCATTTT.

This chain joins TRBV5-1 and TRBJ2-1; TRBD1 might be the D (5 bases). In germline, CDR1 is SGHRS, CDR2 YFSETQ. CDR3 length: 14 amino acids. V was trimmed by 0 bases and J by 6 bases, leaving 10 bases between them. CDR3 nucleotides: TGCGCCAGCAGCTTGGTTGCAGGGCGCAATGAGCAGTTCTTC. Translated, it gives CASSLVAGRNEQFF.

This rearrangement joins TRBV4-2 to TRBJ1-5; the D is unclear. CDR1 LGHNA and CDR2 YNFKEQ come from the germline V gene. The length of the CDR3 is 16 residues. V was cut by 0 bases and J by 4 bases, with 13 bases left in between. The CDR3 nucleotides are TGTGCCAGCAGCCAAGATTGGGCAGACGGAAATCAGCCCCAGCATTTT. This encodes CASSQDWADGNQPQHF.

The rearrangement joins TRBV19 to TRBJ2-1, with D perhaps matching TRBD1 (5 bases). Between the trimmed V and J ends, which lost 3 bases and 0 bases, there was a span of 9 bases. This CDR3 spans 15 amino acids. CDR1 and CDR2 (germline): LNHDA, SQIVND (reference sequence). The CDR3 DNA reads TGTGCCAGTAGTATGGGGCTGAGCTCCTACAATGAGCAGTTCTTC. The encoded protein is CASSMGLSSYNEQFF.

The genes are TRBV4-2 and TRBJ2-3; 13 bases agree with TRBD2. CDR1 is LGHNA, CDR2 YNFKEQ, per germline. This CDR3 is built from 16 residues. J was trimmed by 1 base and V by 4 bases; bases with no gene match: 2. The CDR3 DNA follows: TGTGCCAGCAGCCTTGGGACTAGCGGGGGCACAGATACGCAGTATTTT. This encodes CASSLGTSGGTDTQYF.

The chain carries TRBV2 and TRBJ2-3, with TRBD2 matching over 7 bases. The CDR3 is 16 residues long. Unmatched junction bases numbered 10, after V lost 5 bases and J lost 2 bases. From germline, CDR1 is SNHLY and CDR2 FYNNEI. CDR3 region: CASSTDAGDLTDTQYF. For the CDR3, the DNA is TGTGCCAGCAGTACGGATGCGGGGGACCTCACAGATACGCAGTATTTT.

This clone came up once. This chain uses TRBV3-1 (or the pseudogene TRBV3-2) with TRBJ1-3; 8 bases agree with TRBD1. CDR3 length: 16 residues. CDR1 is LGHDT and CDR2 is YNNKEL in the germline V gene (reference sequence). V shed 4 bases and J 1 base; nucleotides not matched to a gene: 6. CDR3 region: CASSPNTGGSGNTIYF. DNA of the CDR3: TGTGCCAGCAGCCCTAACACAGGGGGTTCTGGAAACACCATATATTTT.